The 23 T cell receptor beta chains below all came from one sample that was sequenced in a study of blood T cell repertoires in COVID-19. Profiling relied on immunoSEQ multiplex PCR, and the TCRdb table lists in-frame clones only, not all of them. This sample has around 54,000 clones, with 81% found just once. The specimen was peripheral blood. These receptor sequences come from a woman in her sixties or seventies with acute or convalescent COVID-19.

This clone occurred a few times. The V and J genes are TRBV20-1 and TRBJ1-2; no clear D. The CDR3 spans 11 residues. Germline loops: CDR1 DFQATT, CDR2 SNEGSKA (reference sequence). V dropped 3 bases and J dropped 7 bases, with 9 bases sitting between them. The CDR3 DNA follows: TGCAGTGCTAGCACTTCCCCTGGCTACACCTTC. Its protein product is CSASTSPGYTF.

The genes are TRBV18 and TRBJ2-3, with no clear D. V lost 3 bases, J lost 0 bases, and 7 bases lay in between. Germline V CDR1 and CDR2: KGHSH, LQKENI. The CDR3 length is 14 residues. CDR3 coding DNA: TGTGCCAGCTCACCGGGCAGGAGCACAGATACGCAGTATTTT. Translated: CASSPGRSTDTQYF.

This clone was seen only a few times. The rearrangement links TRBV7-3 to TRBJ2-1, with no clear D. Trimming left V 9 bases short and J 10 bases short, with 7 bases between. The CDR3 runs to 9 residues. CDR1 is SGHTA, CDR2 FQGTGA, per germline. The CDR3, as DNA: TGTGCCAGGCTGAGGGAGCAGTTCTTC. Its protein product is CARLREQFF. Full variable domain (rest looked up from reference TRBV7-3 and TRBJ2-1): GAGVSQTPSNKVTEKGKYVELRCDPISGHTALYWYRQSLGQGPEFLIYFQGTGAADDSGLPNDRFFAVRPEGSVSTLKIQRTERGDSAVYLCARLREQFFGPGTRLTVL.

The chain carries TRBV27 and TRBJ1-2; tentatively, D is TRBD1 (6 bases). Germline-derived CDR1 and CDR2 are MNHEY and SMNVEV (reference sequence). The CDR3 loop spans 16 amino acids. Trimming took 6 bases from V and 2 from J, leaving 19 bases between them. The CDR3 DNA sequence: TGTGCCAGCAGAGTTAGATGGGGGGGCACCAACTATGGCTACACCTTC. Its protein is CASRVRWGGTNYGYTF.

The chain carries TRBV3-1 (or the pseudogene TRBV3-2) and TRBJ2-3; D might be TRBD2 (6 bases). From germline, CDR1 is LGHDT and CDR2 YNNKEL (reference sequence). This CDR3 contains 16 residues. Trimming shortened V by 1 base and J by 0 bases, and 11 bases separated the two germline ends. The CDR3 loop reads CASSQAAGFSTDTQYF. CDR3 DNA sequence: TGTGCCAGCAGCCAAGCTGCGGGGTTTAGCACAGATACGCAGTATTTT.

V is TRBV27 and J is TRBJ2-7; D may be TRBD1 (5 bases). CDR1 and CDR2 from the germline V gene are MNHEY and SMNVEV (reference sequence). The CDR3 covers 12 residues. V lost 6 bases, J lost 2 bases, and 8 bases lay in between. The CDR3 region is CASSSDTYEQYF. Written as DNA, the CDR3 is TGTGCCAGCAGCTCGGACACCTACGAGCAGTACTTC.

The rearrangement joins TRBV10-3 to TRBJ1-1; 7 bases are shared with TRBD1. Germline values: CDR1 ENHRY, CDR2 SYGVKD. The CDR3 has 13 amino acids. V was pared by 6 bases and J by 0 bases, with 1 base of the junction left unmatched. The CDR3 reads CAIRQGMNTEAFF. The CDR3, as DNA: TGTGCCATCAGACAGGGGATGAACACTGAAGCTTTCTTT.

J is TRBJ1-5 and V is TRBV7-3; weak D call: TRBD1 (6 bases). Germline CDR1 is SGHTA and CDR2 is FQGTGA. The V end lost 3 bases, the J end lost 0 bases, and 15 bases lay between the germline ends. This CDR3 is 17 amino acids long. The CDR3 region is CASSFQDRENSNQPQHF. The CDR3 nucleotides read TGTGCCAGCAGCTTCCAGGACAGAGAAAATAGCAATCAGCCCCAGCATTTT.

The gene calls are TRBV7-9 and TRBJ1-1; D might be TRBD1 (6 bases). The CDR3 length is 14 residues. Per germline, CDR1 SEHNR and CDR2 FQNEAQ (reference sequence). V lost 7 bases and J 4 bases, leaving 16 bases between the germline ends. This chain's CDR3 is CASTLEVRGTEAFF. DNA of the CDR3: TGTGCCAGCACATTAGAGGTCAGGGGCACTGAAGCTTTCTTT.

The chain joins TRBV5-4 to TRBJ2-2; TRBD2 matches 10 bases. V was pared by 1 base and J by 6 bases, with 3 bases of the junction left unmatched. The germline gives CDR1 SGHNT, CDR2 YYREEE (reference sequence). This CDR3 comprises 15 residues. CDR3 residues: CASSLRAGGPGELFF. Here the CDR3 DNA reads TGTGCCAGCAGCTTGCGAGCGGGAGGGCCCGGGGAGCTGTTTTTT. Variable domain in full (rest from reference TRBV5-4 and TRBJ2-2): ETGVTQSPTHLIKTRGQQVTLRCSSQSGHNTVSWYQQALGQGPQFIFQYYREEENGRGNFPPRFSGLQFPNYSSELNVNALELDDSALYLCASSLRAGGPGELFFGEGSRLTVL.

The V and J genes are TRBV7-9 and TRBJ1-3; 12 bases agree with TRBD1. The CDR3 extends over 18 amino acids. J gave up 0 bases and V 3 bases, and 6 bases lay outside the gene matches. The germline gives CDR1 SEHNR, CDR2 FQNEAQ (reference sequence). The CDR3 loop is CASSFSGTGGFSGNTIYF. In DNA, the CDR3 is TGTGCCAGCAGCTTTTCGGGGACAGGGGGCTTCTCTGGAAACACCATATATTTT.

By sample fraction, this clone is large. The chain links TRBV5-4 to TRBJ2-7; D gene ambiguous. From germline, CDR1 is SGHNT and CDR2 YYREEE (reference sequence). The CDR3 has 11 amino acids. Trimming cost V 1 base and J 7 bases, with 6 bases left between them. The CDR3 DNA sequence: TGTGCCAGCAGCTTGCGCGGAGAGCAGTACTTC. Translation gives CASSLRGEQYF.

The CDR3 region has the DNA TGTGCCAGCAGCTTAGTCTCGAACACCGGGGAGCTGTTTTTT. It is translated as CASSLVSNTGELFF. The chain has TRBV7-9 and TRBJ2-2; D call uncertain. The CDR3 consists of 14 residues. The V end lost 1 base, the J end lost 0 bases, and 3 bases lay between the germline ends. Germline values: CDR1 SEHNR, CDR2 FQNEAQ (reference sequence).

The rearrangement joins TRBV5-1 to TRBJ2-3; weak D call: TRBD2 (5 bases). CDR3 size: 14 residues. Per the germline V gene, CDR1 is SGHRS and CDR2 is YFSETQ. V was trimmed by 2 bases and J by 4 bases, leaving 11 bases between them. Written as DNA, the CDR3 is TGCGCCAGCAGCTTTGACACCGGGGCAGATACGCAGTATTTT. Its translation is CASSFDTGADTQYF.

The genes are TRBV14 and TRBJ2-7; weak D call: TRBD1 (5 bases). The CDR3 runs to 15 residues. Trimming removed 1 base from V and 0 bases from J, with 10 bases in between. Germline CDR1 reads SGHDN; CDR2 reads FVKESK. The DNA for the CDR3 is TGTGCCAGCAGCCAAGCAGGGCCGAGCTCCTACGAGCAGTACTTC. Translating gives CASSQAGPSSYEQYF.

The J gene is TRBJ2-1, the V gene TRBV9; TRBD2 matches 10 bases. The CDR3 is made up of 17 amino acids. V was clipped by 0 bases and J by 6 bases; unmatched bases: 9. CDR1 SGDLS and CDR2 YYNGEE come from the germline V gene. CDR3 amino acids: CASSVASGSVGLNEQFF. The CDR3 nucleotides are TGTGCCAGCAGCGTAGCTAGCGGGAGCGTGGGCCTCAATGAGCAGTTCTTC.

This chain uses TRBV3-1 (or the pseudogene TRBV3-2) with TRBJ1-1, with a possible D match to TRBD1 (5 bases). Germline CDR1 is LGHDT and CDR2 is YNNKEL (reference sequence). V was trimmed by 1 base and J by 0 bases, leaving 9 bases between them. This CDR3 is built from 15 residues. CDR3 amino acids: CASSQGGAMNTEAFF. The CDR3 nucleotides read TGTGCCAGCAGCCAAGGGGGCGCGATGAACACTGAAGCTTTCTTT.

The chain carries TRBV7-9 and TRBJ1-2, with 9 bases aligning to TRBD1. Losses at the gene ends were 5 bases for V and 6 bases for J; bases not matched to a gene: 10. The CDR3 totals 15 residues. The germline V gene encodes CDR1 SEHNR and CDR2 FQNEAQ (reference sequence). DNA for the CDR3: TGTGCCAGCAGCCCAGGACAGGGGCCCAGGGATGGCTACACCTTC. Residues: CASSPGQGPRDGYTF.

V gene TRBV6-6 combines with J gene TRBJ1-4, with a weak D call TRBD1 (6 bases). Germline values: CDR1 MNHNY, CDR2 SVGAGI (reference sequence). The CDR3 is 15 residues long. Trimming pared 9 bases from V and 3 bases from J, leaving 17 bases between. As DNA, the CDR3 is TGTGCCAGTGTATCCCGGACAGCAGCTAATGAAAAACTGTTTTTT. Protein: CASVSRTAANEKLFF.

This sequence joins TRBV15 and TRBJ2-5; the match to TRBD1 covers 9 bases. This CDR3 contains 14 residues. Germline CDR1 and CDR2: LNHNV and YYDKDF (reference sequence). The trim removed 5 bases at V and 5 bases at J, leaving 6 bases unmatched. In nucleotides, the CDR3 is TGTGCCACCAGCCGAACAGGGGGCGCGGAGACCCAGTACTTC. As protein: CATSRTGGAETQYF.

This chain joins TRBV11-2 and TRBJ1-2; D is perhaps TRBD1 (5 bases). Germline V gene data show CDR1 as SGHAT and CDR2 as FQNNGV. V gave up 0 bases and J gave up 5 bases, with 19 bases separating them. This CDR3 comprises 17 residues. In DNA form, the CDR3 reads TGTGCCAGCAGCTTAGATTTATGGTTGGGGGGTCTTTATGGCTACACCTTC. Translation gives CASSLDLWLGGLYGYTF.

DNA for the CDR3: TGTGCCAGCAGTGAAACCCCCCAGGATGGCTACACCTTC. Protein product: CASSETPQDGYTF. This chain uses TRBV7-3 with TRBJ1-2, with D uncertain. Germline V gene sequence: CDR1 SGHTA, CDR2 FQGTGA. This CDR3 contains 13 residues. The V end was cut by 6 bases, the J end by 6 bases, with 14 bases between.

The rearrangement links TRBV5-4 to TRBJ1-1; weak D call: TRBD1 (5 bases). Trimming removed 3 bases at V and 6 bases at J, with 9 bases between. The CDR3 extends over 12 amino acids. CDR1 and CDR2 (germline): SGHNT, YYREEE (reference sequence). The chain's CDR3 is CASSYGTSEAFF. CDR3 DNA sequence: TGTGCCAGCAGCTACGGGACTTCTGAAGCTTTCTTT.